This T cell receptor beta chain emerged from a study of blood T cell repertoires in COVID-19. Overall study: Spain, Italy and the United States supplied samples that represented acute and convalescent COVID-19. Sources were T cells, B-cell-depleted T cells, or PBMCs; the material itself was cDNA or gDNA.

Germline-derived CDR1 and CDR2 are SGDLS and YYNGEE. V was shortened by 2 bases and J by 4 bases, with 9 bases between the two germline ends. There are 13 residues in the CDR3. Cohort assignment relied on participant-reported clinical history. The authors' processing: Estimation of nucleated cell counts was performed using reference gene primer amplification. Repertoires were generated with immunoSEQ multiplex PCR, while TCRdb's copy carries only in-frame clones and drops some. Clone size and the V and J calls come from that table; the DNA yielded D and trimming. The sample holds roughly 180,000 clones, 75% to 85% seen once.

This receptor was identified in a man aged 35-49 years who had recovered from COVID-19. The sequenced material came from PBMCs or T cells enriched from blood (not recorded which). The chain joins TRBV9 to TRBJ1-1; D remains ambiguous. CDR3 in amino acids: CASSVQDTTEAFF. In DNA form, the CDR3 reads TGTGCCAGCAGCGTTCAGGATACCACTGAAGCTTTCTTT.